This record covers a single T cell receptor (beta chain). This sample is part of a study of T cells in tuberculosis. Study overall: Sequenced TCRs come from CD1B-GMM tetramer-binding T cells. In South Africa, adults with active tuberculosis were compared with IGRA-negative and latently infected IGRA-positive adolescents.

The repertoire was sequenced with immunoSEQ multiplex PCR; TCRdb's copy has only in-frame clones and lacks some. The table includes some 25,000 clones, over 95% detected once. Trimming took off 4 bases at V and 0 bases at J, with 10 bases between the two ends. This CDR3 is 15 amino acids long. Looked up from germline, CDR1 is SNHLY and CDR2 is FYNNEI. Sequencing was carried out using PBMCs. The source of this sequence is a donor aged 10 to 29 with latent tuberculosis or without tuberculosis infection. V and J are TRBV2 and TRBJ1-3, with D unclear. CDR3 residues: CASSGQPSSGNTIYF. The CDR3 DNA is TGTGCCAGCAGTGGACAACCGAGCTCTGGAAACACCATATATTTT.